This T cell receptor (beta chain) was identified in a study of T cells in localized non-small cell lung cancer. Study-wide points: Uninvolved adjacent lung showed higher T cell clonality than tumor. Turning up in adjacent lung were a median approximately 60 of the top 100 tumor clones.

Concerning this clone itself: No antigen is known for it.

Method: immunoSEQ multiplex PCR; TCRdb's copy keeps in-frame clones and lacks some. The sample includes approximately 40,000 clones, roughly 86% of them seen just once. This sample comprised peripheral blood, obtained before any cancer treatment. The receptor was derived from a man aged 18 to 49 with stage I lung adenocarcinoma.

CDR3 loop: CSVGDRGQVDYGYTF. The CDR3 DNA follows: TGCAGCGTTGGGGACAGGGGGCAGGTGGACTATGGCTACACCTTC. The V and J genes are TRBV29-1 and TRBJ1-2; 12 bases match TRBD1. Germline CDR1 reads SQVTM; CDR2 reads ANQGSEA. The V segment lost 4 bases and the J segment 3 bases; nucleotides outside the gene matches: 6. The CDR3 contains 15 residues.